The clone carrying this T cell receptor beta chain was counted at least ten times. Its antigen is currently unknown. This sample stems from a study of T-cell memory formation after mild COVID-19. Whole-study results and caveats: Mainly CM and EM harbored the contracting CD4+ clones; mainly EMRA harbored the CD8+ ones.

One entry per CDR3 protein results from TCRdb running MiXCR on the 5' RACE reads. The table includes 300,000 to 400,000 distinct CDR3 sequences, more than 15% detected once. The sequence came from a man aged 18 to 30 who had mild COVID-19 (a few samples of this study predate the infection). Cell type and time point are not known. Sequencing was carried out using PBMCs or a T cell subset sorted from them (not recorded which).

CDR3 loop: CASSLEVGTVDIQYF. CDR3 bases: TGCGCCAGCAGCTTGGAGGTCGGGACAGTTGACATTCAGTACTTC. The V gene is TRBV5-1, the J gene TRBJ2-4; 7 nucleotides line up with TRBD1. The germline V gene has CDR1 SGHRS and CDR2 YFSETQ. V was pared by 0 bases and J by 8 bases, with 8 bases of the junction left unmatched. This CDR3 has 15 amino acids.